This T cell receptor (beta chain) emerged from a study of blood T cell repertoires in COVID-19 (dated by TCRdb to 2018 to 2020). Describing the broader study: The collaborator samples originated in the United States, Italy and Spain and spanned the acute and convalescent phases of COVID-19. The material from the prospective study consisted of cDNA or gDNA derived from T cells, B-cell-depleted T cells, or PBMCs. The samples were drawn from the first 160 participants of the ongoing ImmuneRACE study and from roughly 1,300 subjects provided by 6 global collaborators. The repertoires were released in a freely available public database meant as a resource for research on the immune response to SARS-CoV-2. Subjects who had been exposed to COVID-19, were actively infected with it, or had recovered from it provided the deeply sampled blood TCRbeta repertoires that made up the dataset. Where HLA class I and class II types were available, the types were taken from metadata supplied by the sample provider, not from assay-based typing. Nearly every sample came with metadata listing a de-identified subject ID, COVID-19 status, age in years and sex. On the study overall, not on this receptor specifically: The quantity of clinical and demographic metadata differed by source and by participant and was supplied without curation.

The CDR3 has 16 amino acids, counting the end cysteine and phenylalanine. CDR3 DNA is the only sequence kept; it has 48 bases, read in frame from the first base. CDR1 LNHDA and CDR2 SQIVND are derived from the germline V gene (reference sequence). At the junction V is shortened by 4 bases and J by 0 bases, with 13 bases in between. TCRbeta CDR3 regions were amplified from genomic DNA by means of the immunoSEQ Assay, a bias-controlled multiplex PCR. On the study's bioinformatics: Within the assay, amplification of reference gene primers was used to estimate how many nucleated cells each sample contained. To quantify the absolute abundance of each unique TCRbeta CDR3 rearrangement, sequence reads were collapsed and filtered. For each sample, productive Simpson clonality was calculated by taking the square root of Simpson's diversity index across productive rearrangements. In its TCRdb copy, this immuneACCESS table keeps in-frame sequences only and misses some clones. Where compared with another copy, unresolved V genes explain less than half of these, and the others have no known cause. For V, J and clone size, that table is used; D and trimming come from the DNA. Across this sample there are approximately 110,000 clones, with roughly 85% seen only once. The ten biggest clones cover 3.5% to 5% of the sample.

This clone was seen once. Its target antigen remains unknown. No clone much larger than this one lies a single base away; base qualities are absent. The collaborating institutions used their own protocols to collect whole blood in K2EDTA tubes. For TCRbeta analysis, collaborator samples were shipped as frozen whole blood, as isolated PBMCs, or as DNA extracted from either sample type. This sequence was found in a man aged 50-60 years with acute or convalescent COVID-19. Sequenced material: peripheral blood. The V gene is TRBV19 and the J gene is TRBJ1-5; no D segment can be confidently identified. The nucleotides are TGTGCCAGTAGTACGTGGACTGGAAATAGCAATCAGCCCCAGCATTTT. Translated, it reads CASSTWTGNSNQPQHF.